Sequencing of this T cell receptor beta chain was carried out in a study of blood T cell repertoires in COVID-19. Here immunoSEQ multiplex PCR was the method, and the copy in TCRdb shows in-frame clones only, minus some. The sample lists approximately 250,000 clones, 70% to 90% occurring once. Germline CDR1 SGDLS, CDR2 YYNGEE. The V segment lost 5 bases and the J segment 5 bases; nucleotides outside the gene matches: 2. The CDR3 spans 13 residues. What was sequenced was PBMCs or T cells enriched from blood (not recorded which). The sequence was collected from a woman between 35 and 50 years old with acute COVID-19. The J gene is TRBJ2-7, the V gene TRBV9, with 12 nucleotides matching TRBD1. In DNA form, the CDR3 reads TGTGCCAGCAGTGGGACAGGGGGCGACGAGCAGTACTTC. Translating it yields CASSGTGGDEQYF.